The 10 T cell receptor beta chains below come from one sample, sequenced in a study of shared clonotypes between healthy human individuals. Repertoires were generated with immunoSEQ multiplex PCR, while TCRdb's copy carries only in-frame clones and drops some. The sample includes 2 million to 2.5 million clones, 80% to 95% of them seen just once. The sample comprised naive CD4+ T cells from PBMCs. As for subset: CD45RA+ positively selected. The receptors derive from a man aged 18-30 years in good health. Some clones in this sample may be carry-over from other donors' samples.

The rearrangement joins TRBV7-9 to TRBJ1-1; D remains ambiguous. The CDR3 extends over 14 amino acids. V lost 2 bases and J 3 bases, leaving 10 bases between the germline ends. CDR1 and CDR2 (germline): SEHNR, FQNEAQ (reference sequence). CDR3: CASSLTRPYTEAFF. The CDR3 DNA reads as TGTGCCAGCAGCTTAACCCGACCGTACACTGAAGCTTTCTTT.

V is TRBV4-1 and J is TRBJ2-3, with 7 positions matching TRBD2. Germline CDR1 MGHRA, CDR2 YSYEKL. J was trimmed by 4 bases and V by 0 bases; bases with no gene match: 7. The CDR3 is made up of 16 amino acids. The CDR3 bases are TGCGCCAGCAGCCAAGAAGCCGGACTAGAGGCAGATACGCAGTATTTT. It codes for CASSQEAGLEADTQYF.

V usage is TRBV4-2 and J usage is TRBJ1-5; D gene uncertain. From germline, CDR1 is LGHNA and CDR2 YNFKEQ. Trimming removed 5 bases from V and 5 bases from J, with 7 bases in between. This CDR3 spans 12 amino acids. CDR3: CASSLQYQPQHF. The CDR3 DNA sequence: TGTGCCAGCAGCTTGCAGTATCAGCCCCAGCATTTT.

The chain uses TRBV11-1 and TRBJ1-5; a possible D gene is TRBD1 (6 bases). The CDR3 totals 13 residues. Germline lookup yields CDR1 SGHAT and CDR2 FQDESV (reference sequence). V was trimmed by 4 bases and J by 6 bases, leaving 10 bases between them. The CDR3 coding sequence is TGTGCCAGCAGCTCCCCAGGGGTTCAGCCCCAGCATTTT. Translating it yields CASSSPGVQPQHF. Looking up the rest from reference TRBV11-1 and TRBJ1-5 gives the full variable domain: EAEVAQSPRYKITEKSQAVAFWCDPISGHATLYWYRQILGQGPELLVQFQDESVVDDSQLPKDRFSAERLKGVDSTLKIQPAELGDSAMYLCASSSPGVQPQHFGDGTRLSIL.

This clone was seen once. The rearrangement links TRBV5-8 to TRBJ2-1; D unclear. CDR1 and CDR2 from the germline V gene are SGHTS and YDEGEE. V was cut by 1 base and J by 8 bases, with 16 bases left in between. The CDR3 is 15 amino acids. The CDR3 loop is CASSLSGLFGDEQFF. The CDR3 DNA follows: TGTGCCAGCAGCTTGTCCGGTTTATTTGGCGATGAGCAGTTCTTC.

The chain links TRBV29-1 to TRBJ2-3; unclear D gene. The CDR3 totals 14 residues. V lost 6 bases to trimming and J lost 2 bases, with 15 bases between them. Germline assignment: CDR1 SQVTM and CDR2 ANQGSEA. The CDR3 nucleotides read TGCAGCGTCGTTGCTCCACGATTCACAGATACGCAGTATTTT. This gives the protein CSVVAPRFTDTQYF.

This clone has only one observation. This chain connects TRBV11-2 to TRBJ2-7; D is uncertain. The CDR3 extends over 16 amino acids. Germline lookup yields CDR1 SGHAT and CDR2 FQNNGV. The ends were cut back, 1 base at V and 2 bases at J, with 15 bases in the middle. CDR3 amino acids: CASSLARGSVPYEQYF. CDR3 DNA: TGTGCCAGCAGCTTAGCGCGTGGGTCGGTTCCCTACGAGCAGTACTTC.

The DNA for the CDR3 is TGTGCCATCAGTGTTGGGACAGGGCAAGAGACCCAGTACTTC. This translates into CAISVGTGQETQYF. The gene calls are TRBV10-3 and TRBJ2-5; 9 positions agree with TRBD1. This CDR3 has 14 residues. The V and J ends lost 4 bases and 2 bases, in that order; junction bases with no gene match: 2. CDR1 is ENHRY, CDR2 SYGVKD, per germline.

As regards this clone: The identical CDR3 is also encoded by other nucleotide sequences in the sample. The chain is built from TRBV6-5 and TRBJ1-5; 7 bases map to TRBD1. The CDR3 sequence is 15 residues long. Germline V CDR1 and CDR2: MNHEY, SVGAGI. Losses at the gene ends were 0 bases for V and 3 bases for J; bases not matched to a gene: 2. The CDR3 is CASSYSGQSNQPQHF. The DNA for the CDR3 is TGTGCCAGCAGTTACTCGGGACAGTCCAATCAGCCCCAGCATTTT.

As for this clone: This CDR3 is also generated by other DNA sequences in the sample. V gene TRBV5-1 combines with J gene TRBJ2-3, with a possible D match to TRBD2 (6 bases). Trimming took off 3 bases at V and 6 bases at J, with 11 bases between the two ends. The CDR3 is 13 amino acids. CDR1 is SGHRS and CDR2 is YFSETQ in the germline V gene. The chain's CDR3 is CASSSGGTDTQYF. DNA of the CDR3: TGCGCCAGCAGCTCCGGCGGGACGGATACGCAGTATTTT.